In its sample, the clone carrying this TCR beta chain was seen once. J was trimmed by 2 bases and V by 2 bases; bases with no gene match: 5. CDR1 and CDR2 from the germline V gene are SGHNT and YYREEE (reference sequence). This CDR3 contains 16 residues. One entry per CDR3 protein results from TCRdb running MiXCR on the RT-PCR reads. Of about 700,000 distinct CDR3 sequences in the sample, 12% to 15% were seen once. The chain joins TRBV5-4 to TRBJ2-3; 10 nucleotides line up with TRBD2. The TCR was taken from a female donor in good health, serving as a healthy control. Material for sequencing was memory CD4+ T cells from blood. In DNA, the CDR3 is TGTGCCAGCAGCTTTCCCAGCGGGGGGGCCACAGATACGCAGTATTTT. Translated, it gives CASSFPSGGATDTQYF.